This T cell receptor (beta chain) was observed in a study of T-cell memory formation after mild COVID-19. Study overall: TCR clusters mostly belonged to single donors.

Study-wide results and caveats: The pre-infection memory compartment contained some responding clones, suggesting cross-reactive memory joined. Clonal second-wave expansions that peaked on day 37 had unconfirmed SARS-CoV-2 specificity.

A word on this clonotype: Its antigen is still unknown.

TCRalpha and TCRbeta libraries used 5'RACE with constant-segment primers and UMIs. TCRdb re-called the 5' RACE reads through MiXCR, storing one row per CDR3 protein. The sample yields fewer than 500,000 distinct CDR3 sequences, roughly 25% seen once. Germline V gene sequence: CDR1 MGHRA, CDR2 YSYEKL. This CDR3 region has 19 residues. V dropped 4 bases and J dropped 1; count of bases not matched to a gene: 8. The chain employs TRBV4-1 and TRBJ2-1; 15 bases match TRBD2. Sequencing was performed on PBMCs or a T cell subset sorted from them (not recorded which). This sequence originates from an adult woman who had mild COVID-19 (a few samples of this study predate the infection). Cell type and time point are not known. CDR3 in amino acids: CASSLWGTSGGRSYNEQFF. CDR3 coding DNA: TGCGCCAGCAGCCTTTGGGGGACTAGCGGGGGGCGATCCTACAATGAGCAGTTCTTC.